This TCR beta chain was sequenced during a study of OX40 agonist ivuxolimab in advanced cancers. As for the study in general: Patients were dosed intravenously with ivuxolimab at 0.01 to 10 mg/kg every 2 weeks. Aged about 23 to 80 with a mean of around 60 years, they were about 83% male.

Findings of the study overall: Both blood CD4+ and CD8+ T cells showed clonal growth by week 6 at 0.1 to 3.0 mg/kg. Some patients without response likewise showed low normalized clonal expansion.

Using immunoSEQ multiplex PCR, the repertoire was profiled, and TCRdb retains in-frame clones only, with some absent. The repertoire consists of some 63,000 clones, with 94% occurring once and the leading ten covering 15% to 20%. Trimming removed 3 bases at V and 9 bases at J, with 20 bases between. The V gene's germline CDR1 is WSHSY and CDR2 SAAADI. The CDR3 runs 15 residues. For this clone: Its target is not known.

This TCR derives from an adult with an advanced solid tumor such as melanoma, head and neck, liver or kidney cancer. Material: CD4+ or CD8+ T cells sorted from blood, obtained in a trial of the OX40 agonist ivuxolimab. The rearrangement links TRBV10-2 to TRBJ2-5; TRBD2 might be the D (6 bases). Here the CDR3 reads CASSEGDLLIRAQYF. In DNA, the CDR3 is TGCGCCAGCAGTGAAGGGGACTTGCTTATAAGGGCCCAGTACTTC.